This T cell receptor beta chain was captured in a study of response to subunit inactivated influenza vaccine. Each CDR3 protein is one row after TCRdb ran MiXCR on the RT-PCR reads. The table has roughly 460,000 distinct CDR3 sequences, approximately 11% seen once. Comments on this clonotype: Its antigen is currently unknown.

Study-wide findings and caveats: The authors suggested that few new T cells are recruited per seasonal influenza vaccination.

Trimming stripped 2 bases from V and 6 bases from J, with 5 bases between. This CDR3 is built from 13 residues. Germline loops: CDR1 MNHEY, CDR2 SMNVEV (reference sequence). Here the sequenced sample was PBMCs from blood, taken more than 35 days after vaccination. This receptor was identified in a man in his forties or fifties who received an inactivated influenza vaccine. This chain connects TRBV27 to TRBJ2-6; D unclear. Here the CDR3 DNA reads TGTGCCAGCAGTTTAAGTTCGGCCAACGTCCTGACTTTC. It yields the protein CASSLSSANVLTF.